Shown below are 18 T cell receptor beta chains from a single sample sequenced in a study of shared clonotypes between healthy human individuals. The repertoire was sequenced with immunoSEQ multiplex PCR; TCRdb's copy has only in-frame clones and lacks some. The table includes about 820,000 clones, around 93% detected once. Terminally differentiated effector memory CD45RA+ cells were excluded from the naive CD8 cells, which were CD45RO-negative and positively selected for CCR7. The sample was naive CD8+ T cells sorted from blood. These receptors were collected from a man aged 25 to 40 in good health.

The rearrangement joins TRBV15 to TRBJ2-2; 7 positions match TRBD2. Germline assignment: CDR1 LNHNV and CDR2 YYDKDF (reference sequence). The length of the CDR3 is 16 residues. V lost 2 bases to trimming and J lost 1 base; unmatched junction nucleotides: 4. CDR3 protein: CATSRFSGWNTGELFF. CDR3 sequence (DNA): TGTGCCACCAGCAGATTTAGCGGGTGGAACACCGGGGAGCTGTTTTTT.

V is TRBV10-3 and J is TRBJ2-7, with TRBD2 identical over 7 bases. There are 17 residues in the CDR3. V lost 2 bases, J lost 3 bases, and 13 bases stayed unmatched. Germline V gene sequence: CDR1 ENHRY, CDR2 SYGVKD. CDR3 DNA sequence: TGTGCCATCAGTGAGACCCTACCCCGGGGGAGGGACTACGAGCAGTACTTC. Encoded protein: CAISETLPRGRDYEQYF.

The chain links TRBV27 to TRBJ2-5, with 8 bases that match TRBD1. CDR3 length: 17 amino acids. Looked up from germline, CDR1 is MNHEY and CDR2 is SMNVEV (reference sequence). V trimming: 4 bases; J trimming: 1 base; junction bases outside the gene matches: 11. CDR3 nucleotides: TGTGCCAGCAGTTCTGGGACAGGCTACGGGGGCCAAGAGACCCAGTACTTC. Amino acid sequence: CASSSGTGYGGQETQYF.

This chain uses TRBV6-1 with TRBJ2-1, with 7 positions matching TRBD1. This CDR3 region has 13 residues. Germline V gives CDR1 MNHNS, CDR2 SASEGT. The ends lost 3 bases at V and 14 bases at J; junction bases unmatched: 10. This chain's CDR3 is CASSEVPLTGKFF. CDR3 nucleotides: TGTGCCAGCAGTGAGGTTCCCTTGACAGGGAAGTTCTTC.

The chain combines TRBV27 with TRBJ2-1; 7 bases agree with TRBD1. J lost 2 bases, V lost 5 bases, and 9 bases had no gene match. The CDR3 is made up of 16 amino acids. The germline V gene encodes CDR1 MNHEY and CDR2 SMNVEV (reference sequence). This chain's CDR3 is CASSPATGITYNEQFF. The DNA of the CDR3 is TGTGCCAGCAGTCCCGCGACAGGGATAACCTACAATGAGCAGTTCTTC.

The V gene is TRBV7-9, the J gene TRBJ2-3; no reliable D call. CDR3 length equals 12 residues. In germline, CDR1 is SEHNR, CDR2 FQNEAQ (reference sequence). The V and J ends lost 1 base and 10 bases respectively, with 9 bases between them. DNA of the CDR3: TGTGCCAGCAGCTTAGATCCGCGAGCGCAGTATTTT. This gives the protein CASSLDPRAQYF.

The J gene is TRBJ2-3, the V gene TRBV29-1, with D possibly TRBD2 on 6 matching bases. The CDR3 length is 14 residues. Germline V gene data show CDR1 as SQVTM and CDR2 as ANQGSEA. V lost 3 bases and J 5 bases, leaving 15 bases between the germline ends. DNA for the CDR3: TGCAGCGTTGATGATCGGGAGTATATAGATACGCAGTATTTT. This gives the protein CSVDDREYIDTQYF.

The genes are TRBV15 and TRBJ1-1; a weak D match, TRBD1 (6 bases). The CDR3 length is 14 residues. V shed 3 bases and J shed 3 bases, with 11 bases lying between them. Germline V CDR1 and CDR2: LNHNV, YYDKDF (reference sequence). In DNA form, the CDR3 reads TGTGCCACCAGCAGCCCTGACAGGCACACTGAAGCTTTCTTT. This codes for CATSSPDRHTEAFF.

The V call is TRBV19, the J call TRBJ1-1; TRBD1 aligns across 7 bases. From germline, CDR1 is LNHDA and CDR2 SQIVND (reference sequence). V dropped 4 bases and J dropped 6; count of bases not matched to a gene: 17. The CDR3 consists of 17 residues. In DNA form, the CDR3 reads TGTGCCAGTAGTACCCGTCGGCCGACAGGGTTCTTCGCTGAAGCTTTCTTT. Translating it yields CASSTRRPTGFFAEAFF.

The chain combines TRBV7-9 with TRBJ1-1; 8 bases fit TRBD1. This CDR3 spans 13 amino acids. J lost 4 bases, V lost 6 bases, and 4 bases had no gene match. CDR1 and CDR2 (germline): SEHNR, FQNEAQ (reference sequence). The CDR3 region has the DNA TGTGCCAGCAGATCAGGGGGCCTCACTGAAGCTTTCTTT. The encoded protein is CASRSGGLTEAFF. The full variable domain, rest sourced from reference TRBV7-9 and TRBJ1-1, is DTGVSQNPRHKITKRGQNVTFRCDPISEHNRLYWYRQTLGQGPEFLTYFQNEAQLEKSRLLSDRFSAERPKGSFSTLEIQRTEQGDSAMYLCASRSGGLTEAFFGQGTRLTVV.

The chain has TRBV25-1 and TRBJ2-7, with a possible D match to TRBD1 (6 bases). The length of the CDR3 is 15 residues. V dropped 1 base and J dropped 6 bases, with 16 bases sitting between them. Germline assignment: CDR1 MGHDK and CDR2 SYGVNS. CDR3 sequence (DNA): TGTGCCAGCAGTGAATTTAACCGACAGGTCGGCGAGCAGTACTTC. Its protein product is CASSEFNRQVGEQYF.

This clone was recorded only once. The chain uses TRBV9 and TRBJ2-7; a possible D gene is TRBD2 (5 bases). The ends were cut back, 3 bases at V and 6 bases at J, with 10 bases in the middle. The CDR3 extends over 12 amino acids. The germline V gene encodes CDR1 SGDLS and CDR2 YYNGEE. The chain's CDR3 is CASSGTRGEQYF. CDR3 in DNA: TGTGCCAGCAGCGGAACTAGAGGCGAGCAGTACTTC.

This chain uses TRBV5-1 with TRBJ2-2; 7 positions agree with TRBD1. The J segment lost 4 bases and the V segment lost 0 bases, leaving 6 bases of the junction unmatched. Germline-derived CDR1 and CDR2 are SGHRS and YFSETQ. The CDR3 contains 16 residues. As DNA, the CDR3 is TGCGCCAGCAGCTTGGGACAGGGCTTGGGCACCGGGGAGCTGTTTTTT. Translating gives CASSLGQGLGTGELFF.

The CDR3 here is CASSPGAGSNQPQHF. The CDR3 nucleotides are TGTGCCAGCAGTCCCGGCGCAGGGTCTAATCAGCCCCAGCATTTT. The chain couples TRBV27 to TRBJ1-5; the D gene is possibly TRBD1 (5 bases). This CDR3 has 15 amino acids. The germline V and J ends were trimmed by 5 bases and 4 bases, with 15 bases remaining between them. CDR1 is MNHEY, CDR2 SMNVEV, per germline (reference sequence).

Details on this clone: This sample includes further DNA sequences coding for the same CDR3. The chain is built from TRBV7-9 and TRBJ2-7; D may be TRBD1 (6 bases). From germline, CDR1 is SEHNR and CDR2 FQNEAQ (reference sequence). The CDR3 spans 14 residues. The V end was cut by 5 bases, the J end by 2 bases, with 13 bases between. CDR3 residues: CASSLGTSAYEQYF. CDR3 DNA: TGTGCCAGCAGCCTAGGGACATCCGCCTACGAGCAGTACTTC.

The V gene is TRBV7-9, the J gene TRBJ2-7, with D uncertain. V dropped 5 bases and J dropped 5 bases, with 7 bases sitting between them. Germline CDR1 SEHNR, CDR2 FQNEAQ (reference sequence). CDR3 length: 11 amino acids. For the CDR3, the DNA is TGTGCCAGCAGCCCCTGGGACGAGCAGTACTTC. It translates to CASSPWDEQYF. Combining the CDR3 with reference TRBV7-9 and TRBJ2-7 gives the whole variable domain DTGVSQNPRHKITKRGQNVTFRCDPISEHNRLYWYRQTLGQGPEFLTYFQNEAQLEKSRLLSDRFSAERPKGSFSTLEIQRTEQGDSAMYLCASSPWDEQYFGPGTRLTVT.

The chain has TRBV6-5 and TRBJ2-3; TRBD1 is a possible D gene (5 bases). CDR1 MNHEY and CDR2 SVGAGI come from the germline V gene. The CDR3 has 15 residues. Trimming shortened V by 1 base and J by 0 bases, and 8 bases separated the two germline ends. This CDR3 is CASSYFAGSTDTQYF. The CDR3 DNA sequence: TGTGCCAGCAGTTACTTCGCAGGGAGCACAGATACGCAGTATTTT.

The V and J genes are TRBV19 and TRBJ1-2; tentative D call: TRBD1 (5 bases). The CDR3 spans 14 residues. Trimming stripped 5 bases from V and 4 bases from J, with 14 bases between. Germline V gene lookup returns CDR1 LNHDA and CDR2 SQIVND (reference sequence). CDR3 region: CASSLGTAAYGYTF. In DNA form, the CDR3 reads TGTGCCAGTAGTCTCGGGACGGCGGCCTATGGCTACACCTTC.